This section outlines one T cell receptor (beta chain) sequence together with its context. The sample belongs to a study of blood T cell repertoires in COVID-19. Generated by immunoSEQ multiplex PCR, the TCRdb table keeps only in-frame clones and is missing some. The sample yields roughly 28,000 clones, around 81% seen once. J gave up 6 bases and V 7 bases, and 12 bases lay outside the gene matches. The CDR3 sequence is 15 residues long. From germline, CDR1 is MNHEY and CDR2 SVGAGI. The sequence derives from a man between 65 and 85 years old with acute or convalescent COVID-19. The chain uses TRBV6-5 and TRBJ1-5; 7 nucleotides match TRBD1. Sequenced input: peripheral blood. DNA for the CDR3: TGTGCCAGCATCAGACAGGGTCAGCGAGGTCAGCCCCAGCATTTT. This encodes CASIRQGQRGQPQHF.